These 27 T cell receptor beta chains were sequenced from one sample in a study of CD8 T cells in ankylosing spondylitis. MiXCR was run by TCRdb on the 5' RACE reads, yielding one entry per CDR3 protein. This table has some 300,000 distinct CDR3 sequences, roughly 20% appearing once. Sequencing was done on a sample of blood, either unsorted or a sorted T cell fraction (not recorded which). Every receptor here comes from a female donor with ankylosing spondylitis or in good health (not recorded which).

V and J are TRBV7-9 and TRBJ1-4; 7 positions agree with TRBD1. Germline assignment: CDR1 SEHNR and CDR2 FQNEAQ (reference sequence). Trimming removed 5 bases from V and 4 bases from J; junction bases left unmatched: 7. The CDR3 extends over 15 amino acids. The CDR3 sequence: CASSMGQRLNEKLFF. DNA of the CDR3: TGTGCCAGCAGCATGGGACAGAGACTTAATGAAAAACTGTTTTTT.

Many counts were recorded for this clonotype. The CDR3 region is CASSLLSGSTYEQYF. CDR3 DNA sequence: TGTGCCAGCAGTTTACTTAGCGGGTCTACCTACGAGCAGTACTTC. The J gene is TRBJ2-7, the V gene TRBV12-3 or TRBV12-4; 7 positions match TRBD2. Trimming removed 2 bases from V and 2 bases from J; junction bases left unmatched: 6. The CDR3 contains 15 residues.

This chain uses TRBV25-1 with TRBJ1-1; possibly TRBD1 for D (6 bases). The CDR3 has 14 residues. CDR1 is MGHDK and CDR2 is SYGVNS in the germline V gene. Between the trimmed V and J ends, which lost 4 bases and 3 bases, there was a span of 12 bases. Here the CDR3 reads CASSADSFYTEAFF. In DNA form, the CDR3 reads TGTGCCAGCAGTGCGGACAGTTTTTACACTGAAGCTTTCTTT.

The genes are TRBV5-1 and TRBJ1-1; D call uncertain. The germline V gene encodes CDR1 SGHRS and CDR2 YFSETQ. V was pared by 2 bases and J by 1 base, with 9 bases between. The CDR3 consists of 14 residues. The CDR3 reads CASSFSYGNTEAFF. The CDR3 DNA follows: TGCGCCAGCAGCTTTAGCTACGGGAACACTGAAGCTTTCTTT.

This clonotype was found a few times. The gene calls are TRBV19 and TRBJ1-1; the D is unclear. Per the germline V gene, CDR1 is LNHDA and CDR2 is SQIVND (reference sequence). CDR3 size: 14 residues. V lost 0 bases to trimming and J lost 2 bases, with 7 bases between them. The CDR3 DNA sequence: TGTGCCAGTAGTATAGAAAGACGTAACACTGAAGCTTTCTTT. This sequence encodes CASSIERRNTEAFF.

This clonotype was observed many times. The chain joins TRBV6-5 to TRBJ1-2; 7 bases fit TRBD1. V lost 2 bases to trimming and J lost 8 bases; unmatched junction nucleotides: 14. This CDR3 contains 16 residues. Per germline, CDR1 MNHEY and CDR2 SVGAGI. CDR3 coding DNA: TGTGCCAGCAGTTACCCATATGGGAAGGGGGCAAGGGGCTACACCTTC. Protein product: CASSYPYGKGARGYTF.

The chain uses TRBV7-2 and TRBJ2-1; tentative D call: TRBD1 (5 bases). This CDR3 has 12 amino acids. Germline CDR1 reads SGHTA; CDR2 reads FQGNSA. V lost 8 bases, J lost 8 bases, and 13 bases lay in between. This CDR3 is CASSSGWDEQFF. CDR3 bases: TGTGCCAGCTCCTCAGGGTGGGATGAGCAGTTCTTC.

Only a few counts were recorded for this clonotype. The chain uses TRBV6-2 or TRBV6-3 and TRBJ2-7, with D uncertain. CDR1 MNHEY and CDR2 SVGEGT come from the germline V gene. Trimming removed 2 bases from V and 9 bases from J, with 17 bases in between. This CDR3 comprises 14 residues. The CDR3 here is CASSYTYRGVRQYF. For the CDR3, the DNA is TGTGCCAGCAGTTACACTTACCGTGGCGTGAGGCAGTACTTC.

This sequence joins TRBV11-1 and TRBJ2-6, with D perhaps matching TRBD1 (6 bases). V was shortened by 5 bases and J by 0 bases, with 17 bases between the two germline ends. Germline CDR1 reads SGHAT; CDR2 reads FQDESV (reference sequence). The CDR3 is made up of 18 amino acids. The CDR3 loop reads CASSIQLRGASGANVLTF. The CDR3 DNA sequence: TGTGCCAGCAGCATACAACTCAGGGGCGCCTCTGGGGCCAACGTCCTGACTTTC.

The sample holds a few counts of this clonotype. The chain links TRBV2 to TRBJ1-5; D is ambiguous. CDR3 length equals 13 residues. Looked up from germline, CDR1 is SNHLY and CDR2 is FYNNEI. V was shortened by 6 bases and J by 1 base, with 7 bases between the two germline ends. The DNA for the CDR3 is TGTGCCAGCAGAGGGTACAGCAATCAGCCCCAGCATTTT. Its protein is CASRGYSNQPQHF.

This clonotype was detected only a few times. V usage is TRBV28 and J usage is TRBJ2-7; TRBD1 matches at 8 bases. The CDR3 is 15 amino acids. V dropped 3 bases and J dropped 8; count of bases not matched to a gene: 12. Germline CDR1 reads MDHEN; CDR2 reads SYDVKM. The CDR3 region has the DNA TGTGCCAGCAGTTTGACAGGGGTGAGGCGTTTGAAGCAGTACTTC. Translation: CASSLTGVRRLKQYF.

The chain is built from TRBV4-3 and TRBJ1-1; 8 bases match TRBD1. Germline CDR1 LGHNA, CDR2 YSLEER. Losses at the gene ends were 1 base for V and 1 base for J; bases not matched to a gene: 5. The CDR3 extends over 16 amino acids. CDR3: CASSQVRDRPNTEAFF. Written as DNA, the CDR3 is TGCGCCAGCAGCCAAGTACGGGACAGGCCGAACACTGAAGCTTTCTTT.

The CDR3 region is CASSLYLSGDGYTF. The CDR3 region has the DNA TGCGCCAGCAGCTTATACTTATCGGGGGATGGCTACACCTTC. The chain joins TRBV5-1 to TRBJ1-2, with a tentative D call TRBD1 (5 bases). V was trimmed by 2 bases and J by 6 bases, leaving 14 bases between them. The CDR3 covers 14 residues. The germline gives CDR1 SGHRS, CDR2 YFSETQ.

The rearrangement joins TRBV18 to TRBJ2-2; a possible D gene is TRBD2 (5 bases). Germline V gives CDR1 KGHSH, CDR2 LQKENI. This CDR3 has 16 residues. Deletions cut 5 bases from V and 5 bases from J, with 18 bases between. This chain's CDR3 is CASSTLPPRGTGELFF. CDR3 in DNA: TGTGCCAGCTCAACCCTTCCTCCTCGAGGGACCGGGGAGCTGTTTTTT. Using reference TRBV18 and TRBJ2-2 for the parts outside the CDR3, the full variable domain is NAGVMQNPRHLVRRRGQEARLRCSPMKGHSHVYWYRQLPEEGLKFMVYLQKENIIDESGMPKERFSAEFPKEGPSILRIQQVVRGDSAAYFCASSTLPPRGTGELFFGEGSRLTVL.

This chain joins TRBV7-8 and TRBJ2-3; 7 nucleotides line up with TRBD2. Germline CDR1 reads SGHVS; CDR2 reads FQNEAQ. The ends lost 3 bases at V and 5 bases at J; junction bases unmatched: 5. CDR3 length: 14 amino acids. The CDR3 here is CASSFRGSKDTQYF. As DNA, the CDR3 is TGTGCCAGCAGCTTTCGCGGGAGTAAAGATACGCAGTATTTT. Full variable domain (rest looked up from reference TRBV7-8 and TRBJ2-3): GAGVSQSPRYKVAKRGQDVALRCDPISGHVSLFWYQQALGQGPEFLTYFQNEAQLDKSGLPSDRFFAERPEGSVSTLKIQRTQQEDSAVYLCASSFRGSKDTQYFGPGTRLTVL.

V is TRBV7-2 and J is TRBJ2-2; D unclear. Per the germline V gene, CDR1 is SGHTA and CDR2 is FQGNSA. CDR3 length: 13 amino acids. Trimming removed 5 bases from V and 8 bases from J, with 12 bases in between. The CDR3 DNA reads as TGTGCCAGCAGCCCCCTCTTGCGAGGGGAGCTGTTTTTT. This translates into CASSPLLRGELFF. The variable domain in full, completed from reference TRBV7-2 and TRBJ2-2, reads GAGVSQSPSNKVTEKGKDVELRCDPISGHTALYWYRQSLGQGLEFLIYFQGNSAPDKSGLPSDRFSAERTGGSVSTLTIQRTQQEDSAVYLCASSPLLRGELFFGEGSRLTVL.

In this sample, this clonotype turned up a few times. This chain joins TRBV6-2 or TRBV6-3 and TRBJ2-5, with D possibly TRBD2 on 6 matching bases. The V end was cut by 4 bases, the J end by 9 bases, with 15 bases between. The V gene's germline CDR1 is MNHEY and CDR2 SVGEGT. CDR3 length equals 13 residues. CDR3 residues: CASSSSGVGSQYF. CDR3 in DNA: TGTGCCAGCAGTTCATCGGGAGTGGGGTCCCAGTACTTC.

The chain joins TRBV6-4 to TRBJ2-1; D is perhaps TRBD2 (5 bases). Trimming shortened V by 0 bases and J by 12 bases, and 18 bases separated the two germline ends. The CDR3 loop spans 15 amino acids. Germline V gene data show CDR1 as MRHNA and CDR2 as SNTAGT. The CDR3 DNA is TGTGCCAGCAGTGACTCGATATTGGCCCCTAGCCGGCAGTTCTTC. Translating gives CASSDSILAPSRQFF.

The table lists this clonotype with a few counts. This rearrangement joins TRBV5-1 to TRBJ1-1, with D possibly being TRBD1 (6 bases). The V gene lost 4 bases and the J gene lost 6 bases, with 16 bases spanning the gap. This CDR3 is built from 14 residues. Germline assignment: CDR1 SGHRS and CDR2 YFSETQ. CDR3: CASSPGHEGAEAFF. Here the CDR3 DNA reads TGCGCCAGCAGCCCTGGACATGAGGGGGCTGAAGCTTTCTTT.

Many counts were recorded for this clonotype. CDR3 coding DNA: TGTGCCACCAGCAGAGAGAAGGGAACCGGCAATCAGCCCCAGCATTTT. Residues: CATSREKGTGNQPQHF. This sequence joins TRBV15 and TRBJ1-5, with D unclear. V was cut by 0 bases and J by 2 bases, with 11 bases left in between. Germline values: CDR1 LNHNV, CDR2 YYDKDF (reference sequence). The CDR3 loop spans 16 amino acids.

The chain links TRBV7-6 to TRBJ2-5; 10 nucleotides align to TRBD2. This CDR3 has 16 residues. The germline V gene has CDR1 SGHVS and CDR2 FNYEAQ. V shed 1 base and J 4 bases; nucleotides not matched to a gene: 6. The CDR3 nucleotides read TGTGCCAGCAGCTTAGGTCCTAGCGGGAGTGGAGAGACCCAGTACTTC. Its translation: CASSLGPSGSGETQYF. The whole variable domain, filled in from reference TRBV7-6 and TRBJ2-5, reads GAGVSQSPRYKVTKRGQDVALRCDPISGHVSLYWYRQALGQGPEFLTYFNYEAQQDKSGLPNDRFSAERPEGSISTLTIQRTEQRDSAMYRCASSLGPSGSGETQYFGPGTRLLVL.

This clonotype turned up a few times. The chain employs TRBV6-1 and TRBJ2-1, with 10 bases fitting TRBD1. This CDR3 region has 15 residues. The V gene end was trimmed by 8 bases and the J gene end by 7 bases; junction bases not matched to a gene: 11. Germline V lookup: CDR1 MNHNS, CDR2 SASEGT. The CDR3 bases are TGTGCCAGCCGAACGGGACAGGGGACTTGGAATGAGCAGTTCTTC. Amino acid sequence: CASRTGQGTWNEQFF.

This rearrangement joins TRBV9 to TRBJ2-7; 7 positions agree with TRBD1. This CDR3 is 17 amino acids long. In germline, CDR1 is SGDLS, CDR2 YYNGEE. V lost 4 bases to trimming and J lost 1 base; unmatched junction nucleotides: 14. CDR3 nucleotide sequence: TGTGCCAGCAGCCCCTACTTTGGGACAGCTGAATCCTACGAGCAGTACTTC. Amino acid sequence: CASSPYFGTAESYEQYF.

The chain recombines TRBV20-1 with TRBJ2-2; weak D call: TRBD1 (6 bases). The V end was cut by 5 bases, the J end by 4 bases, with 23 bases between. The CDR3 totals 17 residues. Germline assignment: CDR1 DFQATT and CDR2 SNEGSKA (reference sequence). CDR3 residues: CSAPHPGHPIFTGELFF. The CDR3 DNA reads as TGCAGTGCTCCCCATCCGGGACACCCGATTTTCACCGGGGAGCTGTTTTTT.

The chain joins TRBV5-6 to TRBJ2-7; perhaps TRBD2 as D (5 bases). This CDR3 is 18 amino acids long. Germline values: CDR1 SGHDT, CDR2 YYEEEE. Between the trimmed V and J ends, which lost 4 bases and 3 bases, there was a span of 26 bases. The CDR3 bases are TGTGCCAGCAGCCAGGCCTTTCCCGGAGGTAGATTGGGCTACGAGCAGTACTTC. This gives the protein CASSQAFPGGRLGYEQYF.

This clonotype was detected many times. The CDR3 region is CASSKIAGANEQFF. The CDR3 nucleotides read TGTGCCAGCAGTAAGATAGCGGGAGCCAATGAGCAGTTCTTC. The chain couples TRBV5-8 to TRBJ2-1; 9 bases fit TRBD2. The length of the CDR3 is 14 residues. Trimming removed 5 bases from V and 6 bases from J; junction bases left unmatched: 6. Germline V gene data show CDR1 as SGHTS and CDR2 as YDEGEE.

The chain employs TRBV11-2 and TRBJ2-3; D perhaps matches TRBD2 (5 bases). This CDR3 comprises 16 residues. V gave up 5 bases and J gave up 2 bases, with 17 bases separating them. The germline V gene encodes CDR1 SGHAT and CDR2 FQNNGV. The CDR3 nucleotides are TGTGCCAGCAGCCAGTCTAGCAGAAGAGACACAGATACGCAGTATTTT. Residues: CASSQSSRRDTDTQYF.